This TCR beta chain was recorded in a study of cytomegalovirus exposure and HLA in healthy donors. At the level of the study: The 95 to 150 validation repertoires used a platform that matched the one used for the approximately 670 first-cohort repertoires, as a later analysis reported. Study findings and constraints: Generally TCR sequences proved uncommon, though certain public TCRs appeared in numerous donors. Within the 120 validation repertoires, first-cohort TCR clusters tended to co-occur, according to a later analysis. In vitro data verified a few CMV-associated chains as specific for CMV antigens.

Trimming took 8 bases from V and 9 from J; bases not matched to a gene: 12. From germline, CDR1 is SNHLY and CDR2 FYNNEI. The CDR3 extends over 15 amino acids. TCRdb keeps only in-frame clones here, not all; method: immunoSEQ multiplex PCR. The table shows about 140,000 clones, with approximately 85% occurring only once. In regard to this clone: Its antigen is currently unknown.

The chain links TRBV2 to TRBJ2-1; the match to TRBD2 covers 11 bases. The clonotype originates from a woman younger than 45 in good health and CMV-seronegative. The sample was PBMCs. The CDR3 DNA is TGTGCCAGCGCGCAACTAGCGGGGGATTCGGGTGAGCAGTTCTTC. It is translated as CASAQLAGDSGEQFF.